These 17 T cell receptor beta chains were sequenced from one sample in a study of T cell responses to AZD1222 COVID-19 vaccine. Sequenced by immunoSEQ multiplex PCR; TCRdb stores in-frame clones only, minus some. This table holds roughly 120,000 clones, about 90% found once. Sequencing used peripheral blood, obtained on day 0 of AZD1222 vaccination. The receptor set was obtained from an adult in good health.

The chain carries TRBV9 and TRBJ1-2, with D maybe TRBD1 (6 bases). Germline CDR1 is SGDLS and CDR2 is YYNGEE. CDR3 length equals 16 residues. The V end was cut by 4 bases, the J end by 4 bases, with 20 bases between. Here the CDR3 DNA reads TGTGCCAGCAGCCCCCTGAGGGGGAACTATCCCTATGGCTACACCTTC. It translates to CASSPLRGNYPYGYTF.

This clone was detected once. This chain links TRBV7-2 with TRBJ1-1; D is possibly TRBD1 (5 bases). Between the trimmed V and J ends, which lost 0 bases and 6 bases, there was a span of 17 bases. Germline lookup yields CDR1 SGHTA and CDR2 FQGNSA. This CDR3 contains 16 residues. CDR3 protein: CASSLAQDSLSAEAFF. In nucleotides, the CDR3 is TGTGCCAGCAGCTTAGCGCAAGACAGCCTTTCGGCTGAAGCTTTCTTT.

V and J are TRBV27 and TRBJ2-4; TRBD2 is a possible D gene (5 bases). Germline V lookup: CDR1 MNHEY, CDR2 SMNVEV (reference sequence). The CDR3 extends over 16 amino acids. With 4 bases removed from V and 3 bases from J, the gap between germline ends came to 16 bases. CDR3 nucleotide sequence: TGTGCCAGCAGTTACATTTCCGGGGAGAACAAAAACATTCAGTACTTC. Translating gives CASSYISGENKNIQYF.

The V and J genes are TRBV7-2 and TRBJ2-1; the match to TRBD2 covers 11 bases. The CDR3 has 15 residues. After removal of 3 bases from V and 2 bases from J, the junction contained 0 bases not matched to a gene. Germline lookup yields CDR1 SGHTA and CDR2 FQGNSA. CDR3 sequence: CASSFSGGAYNEQFF. CDR3 coding DNA: TGTGCCAGCAGCTTTAGCGGGGGGGCCTACAATGAGCAGTTCTTC.

The V gene is TRBV5-4, the J gene TRBJ2-2; 9 positions agree with TRBD2. The J segment lost 0 bases and the V segment lost 4 bases, leaving 4 bases of the junction unmatched. The germline V gene encodes CDR1 SGHNT and CDR2 YYREEE (reference sequence). This CDR3 comprises 16 residues. CDR3 sequence: CASSGAGGPNTGELFF. The CDR3 region has the DNA TGTGCCAGCAGCGGTGCGGGGGGGCCGAACACCGGGGAGCTGTTTTTT.

V is TRBV24-1 and J is TRBJ2-7, with 9 bases fitting TRBD1. The germline V gene encodes CDR1 KGHDR and CDR2 SFDVKD. This CDR3 is built from 16 residues. J gave up 6 bases and V 3 bases, and 11 bases lay outside the gene matches. CDR3 bases: TGTGCCACCAGTGATGGCCCGGGACAGGGTGTCGCCGAGCAGTACTTC. This gives the protein CATSDGPGQGVAEQYF.

The V gene is TRBV7-2, the J gene TRBJ2-7, with D possibly being TRBD1 or TRBD2 (5 bases each). Germline lookup yields CDR1 SGHTA and CDR2 FQGNSA. V shed 5 bases and J shed 8 bases, with 16 bases lying between them. CDR3 size: 13 residues. CDR3 in DNA: TGTGCCAGCAGCCCGGCTTGGGGGTACCAGCAGTACTTC. It codes for CASSPAWGYQQYF.

The CDR3 is CASMGQFNQPQHF. CDR3 bases: TGTGCCAGTATGGGACAGTTCAATCAGCCCCAGCATTTT. V and J are TRBV19 and TRBJ1-5, with 7 bases matching TRBD1. Germline loops: CDR1 LNHDA, CDR2 SQIVND (reference sequence). The CDR3 is 13 amino acids. Unmatched junction bases numbered 3, after V lost 7 bases and J lost 3 bases.

V and J are TRBV6-1 and TRBJ1-3; unclear D gene. This CDR3 is 14 amino acids long. V shed 3 bases and J shed 0 bases, with 6 bases lying between them. In germline, CDR1 is MNHNS, CDR2 SASEGT. CDR3 DNA: TGTGCCAGCAGTGACCGATCCTCTGGAAACACCATATATTTT. It is translated as CASSDRSSGNTIYF.

CDR3 nucleotide sequence: TGTGCCAGCAGCGTTCGGAGGAACACTGAAGCTTTCTTT. This sequence encodes CASSVRRNTEAFF. The chain has TRBV9 and TRBJ1-1; D remains ambiguous. The CDR3 loop spans 13 amino acids. CDR1 and CDR2 from the germline V gene are SGDLS and YYNGEE. The ends were cut back, 2 bases at V and 1 base at J, with 6 bases in the middle. Full variable domain (missing parts from reference TRBV9 and TRBJ1-1): DSGVTQTPKHLITATGQRVTLRCSPRSGDLSVYWYQQSLDQGLQFLIQYYNGEERAKGNILERFSAQQFPDLHSELNLSSLELGDSALYFCASSVRRNTEAFFGQGTRLTVV.

This clone showed up just once. The V call is TRBV7-2, the J call TRBJ2-1; the match to TRBD2 covers 11 bases. V lost 1 base to trimming and J lost 8 bases; unmatched junction nucleotides: 4. The V gene's germline CDR1 is SGHTA and CDR2 FQGNSA. The CDR3 contains 15 residues. The DNA for the CDR3 is TGTGCCAGCAGCTTAGGCCTAGCGGGGGGTTATGAGCAGTTCTTC. Translating gives CASSLGLAGGYEQFF. The variable domain in full, completed from reference TRBV7-2 and TRBJ2-1, reads GAGVSQSPSNKVTEKGKDVELRCDPISGHTALYWYRQSLGQGLEFLIYFQGNSAPDKSGLPSDRFSAERTGGSVSTLTIQRTQQEDSAVYLCASSLGLAGGYEQFFGPGTRLTVL.

J is TRBJ1-5 and V is TRBV5-1, with D perhaps matching TRBD1 (5 bases). The CDR3 is 15 amino acids. The germline CDR1 and CDR2 sequences are SGHRS and YFSETQ. V lost 0 bases and J lost 0, with 7 bases in between. This chain's CDR3 is CASSLEGASNQPQHF. The DNA of the CDR3 is TGCGCCAGCAGCTTGGAAGGGGCTAGCAATCAGCCCCAGCATTTT.

The chain is built from TRBV27 and TRBJ2-7; 11 nucleotides align to TRBD2. The CDR3 has 19 residues. V dropped 5 bases and J dropped 6; count of bases not matched to a gene: 21. Germline values: CDR1 MNHEY, CDR2 SMNVEV (reference sequence). CDR3 sequence (DNA): TGTGCCAGCAGTATCGAGGACGGAGGGTCTACTAGCGGGAGCTGCGAGCAGTACTTC. Its translation: CASSIEDGGSTSGSCEQYF.

This chain uses TRBV7-8 with TRBJ1-2; 7 bases fit TRBD1. Germline assignment: CDR1 SGHVS and CDR2 FQNEAQ. J was trimmed by 4 bases and V by 5 bases; bases with no gene match: 4. This CDR3 is 13 amino acids long. CDR3 region: CASSPRTGYGYTF. As DNA, the CDR3 is TGTGCCAGCAGCCCCCGGACAGGCTATGGCTACACCTTC.

This rearrangement joins TRBV11-3 to TRBJ2-7; D is undetermined. This CDR3 is built from 14 residues. The germline V gene has CDR1 SGHNT and CDR2 YENEEA. Trimming stripped 0 bases from V and 0 bases from J, with 6 bases between. The CDR3 coding sequence is TGTGCCAGCAGCTTAGAAGGTTACTCCTACGAGCAGTACTTC. Residues: CASSLEGYSYEQYF.

The chain recombines TRBV19 with TRBJ1-2; D is uncertain. This CDR3 region has 14 residues. Germline values: CDR1 LNHDA, CDR2 SQIVND (reference sequence). V lost 1 base to trimming and J lost 4 bases, with 10 bases between them. The CDR3, as DNA: TGTGCCAGTAGTATAGCTCGCGGGAGCTATGGCTACACCTTC. Its protein product is CASSIARGSYGYTF.

The table lists this clone with a few counts. J is TRBJ2-1 and V is TRBV19; TRBD2 agrees at 7 bases. The CDR3 consists of 13 residues. Germline V gives CDR1 LNHDA, CDR2 SQIVND (reference sequence). The V segment lost 6 bases and the J segment 4 bases; nucleotides outside the gene matches: 3. CDR3 loop: CASRSGVYNEQFF. The CDR3 DNA follows: TGTGCCAGTAGGAGCGGGGTTTACAATGAGCAGTTCTTC.